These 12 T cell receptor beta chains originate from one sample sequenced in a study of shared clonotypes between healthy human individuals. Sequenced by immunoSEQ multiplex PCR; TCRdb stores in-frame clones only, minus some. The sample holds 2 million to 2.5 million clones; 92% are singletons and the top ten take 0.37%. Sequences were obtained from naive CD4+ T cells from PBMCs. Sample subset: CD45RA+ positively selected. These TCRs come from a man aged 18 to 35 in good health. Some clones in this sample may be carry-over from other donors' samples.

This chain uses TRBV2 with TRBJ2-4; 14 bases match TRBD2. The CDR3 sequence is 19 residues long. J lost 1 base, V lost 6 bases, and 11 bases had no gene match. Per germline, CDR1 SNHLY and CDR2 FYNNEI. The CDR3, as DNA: TGTGCCAGCAGCACGTCGGGACTAGCGGGAGTTGGGGCCAAAAACATTCAGTACTTC. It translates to CASSTSGLAGVGAKNIQYF.

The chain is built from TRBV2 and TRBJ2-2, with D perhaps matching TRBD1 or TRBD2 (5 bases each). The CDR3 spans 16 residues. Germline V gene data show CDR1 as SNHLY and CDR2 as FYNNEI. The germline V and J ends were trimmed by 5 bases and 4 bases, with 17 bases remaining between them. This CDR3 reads CASSPTGRQATGELFF. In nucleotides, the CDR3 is TGTGCCAGCAGTCCTACGGGACGGCAAGCCACCGGGGAGCTGTTTTTT. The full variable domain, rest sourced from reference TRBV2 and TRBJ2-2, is EPEVTQTPSHQVTQMGQEVILRCVPISNHLYFYWYRQILGQKVEFLVSFYNNEISEKSEIFDDQFSVERPDGSNFTLKIRSTKLEDSAMYFCASSPTGRQATGELFFGEGSRLTVL.

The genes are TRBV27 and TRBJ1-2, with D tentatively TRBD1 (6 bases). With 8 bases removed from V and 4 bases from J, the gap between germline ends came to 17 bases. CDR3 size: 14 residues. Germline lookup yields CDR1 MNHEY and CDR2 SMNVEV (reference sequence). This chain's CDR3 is CASGRTGHSYGYTF. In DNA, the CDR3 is TGTGCCAGCGGACGGACGGGACACAGCTATGGCTACACCTTC.

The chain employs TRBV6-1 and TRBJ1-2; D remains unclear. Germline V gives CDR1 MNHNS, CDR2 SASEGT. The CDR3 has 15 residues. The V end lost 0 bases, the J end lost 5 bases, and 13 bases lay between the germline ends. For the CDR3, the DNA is TGTGCCAGCAGTGAAGCTATCTCTGTGGGATATGGCTACACCTTC. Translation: CASSEAISVGYGYTF.

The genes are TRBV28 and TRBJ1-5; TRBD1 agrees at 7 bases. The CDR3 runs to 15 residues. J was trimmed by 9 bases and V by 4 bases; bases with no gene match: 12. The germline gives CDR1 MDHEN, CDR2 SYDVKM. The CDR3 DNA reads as TGTGCCAGCAGTTCGTGGACAGGCTCGAAGGGGCCCCAGCATTTT. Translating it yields CASSSWTGSKGPQHF.

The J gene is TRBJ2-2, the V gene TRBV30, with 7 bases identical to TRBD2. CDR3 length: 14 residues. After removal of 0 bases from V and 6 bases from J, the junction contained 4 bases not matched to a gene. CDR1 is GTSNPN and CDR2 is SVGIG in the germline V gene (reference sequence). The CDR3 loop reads CAWSVGGGAGELFF. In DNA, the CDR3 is TGTGCCTGGAGTGTTGGGGGAGGGGCCGGGGAGCTGTTTTTT.

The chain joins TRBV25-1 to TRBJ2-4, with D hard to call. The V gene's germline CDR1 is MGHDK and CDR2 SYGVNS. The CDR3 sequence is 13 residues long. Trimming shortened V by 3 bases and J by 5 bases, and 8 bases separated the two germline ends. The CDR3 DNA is TGTGCCAGCAGTGAGTCCACTGAAAACATTCAGTACTTC. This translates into CASSESTENIQYF.

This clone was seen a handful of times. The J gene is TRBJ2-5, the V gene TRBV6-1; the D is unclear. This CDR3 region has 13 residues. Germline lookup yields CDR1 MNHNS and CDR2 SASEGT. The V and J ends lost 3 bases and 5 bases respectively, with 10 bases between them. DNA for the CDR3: TGTGCCAGCAGTGAGCGACTGGGGGAGACCCAGTACTTC. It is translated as CASSERLGETQYF.

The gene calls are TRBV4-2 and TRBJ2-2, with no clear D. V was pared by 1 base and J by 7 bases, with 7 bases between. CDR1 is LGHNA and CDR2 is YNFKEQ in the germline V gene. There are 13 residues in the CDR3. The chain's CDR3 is CASSQVISGELFF. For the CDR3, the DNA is TGTGCCAGCAGCCAAGTAATTAGCGGGGAGCTGTTTTTT.

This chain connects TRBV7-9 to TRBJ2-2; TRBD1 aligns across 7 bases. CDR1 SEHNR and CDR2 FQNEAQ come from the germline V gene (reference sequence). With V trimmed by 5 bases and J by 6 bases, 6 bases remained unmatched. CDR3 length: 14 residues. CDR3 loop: CASSRQGDAGELFF. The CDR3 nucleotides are TGTGCCAGCAGCAGACAGGGTGATGCCGGGGAGCTGTTTTTT.

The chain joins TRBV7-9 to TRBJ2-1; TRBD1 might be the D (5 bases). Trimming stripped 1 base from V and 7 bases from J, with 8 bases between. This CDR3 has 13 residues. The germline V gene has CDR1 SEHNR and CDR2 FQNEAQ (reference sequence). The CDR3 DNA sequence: TGTGCCAGCAGCTTAGGACAGCATAATGAGCAGTTCTTC. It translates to CASSLGQHNEQFF.

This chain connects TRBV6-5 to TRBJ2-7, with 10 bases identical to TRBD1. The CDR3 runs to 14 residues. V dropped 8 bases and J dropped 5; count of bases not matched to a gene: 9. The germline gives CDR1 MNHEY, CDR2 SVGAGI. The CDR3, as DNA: TGTGCCAGCGCCGAGGGGACAGGGGTCCACGAGCAGTACTTC. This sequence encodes CASAEGTGVHEQYF.